These 13 T cell receptor beta chains were all obtained from the same sample, sequenced in a study of regulatory T cells in long-lasting Graves disease. The authors built TCR beta libraries using iRepertoire HTBI primers and Arm-PCR of CDR3 regions. TCRdb ran MiXCR on the multiplex PCR reads and lists one entry per CDR3 protein. The table shows 400,000 to 450,000 distinct CDR3 sequences, with around 22% occurring only once. Time point described: persistent/refractory GD, antithyroid drugs over 5 years with positive TRAb. From PBMCs, RNA was extracted and then used to make the TCR library. The input for sequencing was peripheral blood mononuclear cells (PBMCs), taken when the disease was refractory, from a patient treated with antithyroid drugs. The source of these receptors is a female donor with Graves disease.

This clonotype was seen repeatedly, ten times or more. This sequence joins TRBV29-1 and TRBJ1-1; D is undetermined. CDR1 is SQVTM and CDR2 is ANQGSEA in the germline V gene. CDR3 length: 15 amino acids. V dropped 2 bases and J dropped 5 bases, with 18 bases sitting between them. The CDR3 protein is CSVERFDTVTTEAFF. As DNA, the CDR3 is TGCAGCGTTGAAAGATTTGACACGGTCACGACTGAAGCTTTCTTT.

This clonotype has just a few counts. The chain has TRBV3-1 and TRBJ2-7; 7 nucleotides line up with TRBD2. Germline V gives CDR1 LGHDT, CDR2 YNNKEL (reference sequence). The CDR3 is 14 residues long. V was clipped by 4 bases and J by 6 bases; unmatched bases: 9. CDR3 sequence reads: CASSRGSALSEQYF. The CDR3 coding sequence is TGTGCCAGCAGCCGCGGGAGTGCCCTCTCCGAGCAGTACTTC.

This clonotype appeared many times. The chain employs TRBV24-1 and TRBJ2-2; D is uncertain. The CDR3 has 13 residues. The germline CDR1 and CDR2 sequences are KGHDR and SFDVKD. V shed 4 bases and J shed 8 bases, with 10 bases lying between them. CDR3 protein: CATSDSLYGELFF. The CDR3 nucleotides read TGTGCCACCAGTGACTCCCTTTATGGGGAGCTGTTTTTT.

The J gene is TRBJ1-2, the V gene TRBV20-1; D uncertain. Germline loops: CDR1 DFQATT, CDR2 SNEGSKA (reference sequence). Trimming pared 6 bases from V and 7 bases from J, leaving 18 bases between. This CDR3 contains 13 residues. For the CDR3, the DNA is TGCAGTGCCACACCCTCACCAAGCCCTGGCTACACCTTC. Amino acids: CSATPSPSPGYTF.

This clonotype was observed many times. V usage is TRBV28 and J usage is TRBJ2-5; TRBD2 aligns across 10 bases. V was clipped by 3 bases and J by 10 bases; unmatched bases: 11. Germline assignment: CDR1 MDHEN and CDR2 SYDVKM. The CDR3 runs 15 residues. The CDR3 DNA reads TGTGCCAGCAGTTTGTGGGGTCTAGCGGGAGTCAGCCAGTACTTC. Its translation: CASSLWGLAGVSQYF.

This chain uses TRBV7-2 with TRBJ2-1; D is perhaps TRBD2 (5 bases). Per germline, CDR1 SGHTA and CDR2 FQGNSA. This CDR3 is 13 amino acids long. V was trimmed by 2 bases and J by 6 bases, leaving 8 bases between them. CDR3 protein: CASSLREFNEQFF. The CDR3 coding sequence is TGTGCCAGCAGCTTAAGGGAGTTCAATGAGCAGTTCTTC. Complete variable domain (other parts from reference TRBV7-2 and TRBJ2-1): GAGVSQSPSNKVTEKGKDVELRCDPISGHTALYWYRQSLGQGLEFLIYFQGNSAPDKSGLPSDRFSAERTGGSVSTLTIQRTQQEDSAVYLCASSLREFNEQFFGPGTRLTVL.

V is TRBV6-2 or TRBV6-3 and J is TRBJ2-7; no reliable D call. Germline CDR1 MNHEY, CDR2 SVGEGT. V lost 6 bases and J 0 bases, leaving 6 bases between the germline ends. The CDR3 contains 12 residues. Here the CDR3 reads CASRTPSYEQYF. The CDR3 nucleotides read TGTGCCAGCAGGACTCCCTCCTACGAGCAGTACTTC.

This clonotype was seen repeatedly, ten times or more. This chain links TRBV11-2 with TRBJ2-7; 9 bases line up with TRBD2. Per germline, CDR1 SGHAT and CDR2 FQNNGV. This CDR3 is built from 14 residues. J lost 7 bases, V lost 5 bases, and 9 bases had no gene match. The CDR3 is CASSPVAGAVEQYF. CDR3 in DNA: TGTGCCAGCAGCCCTGTAGCGGGAGCGGTTGAGCAGTACTTC.

This clonotype appeared many times. The gene calls are TRBV28 and TRBJ1-1; D not resolved. Per germline, CDR1 MDHEN and CDR2 SYDVKM. V shed 8 bases and J shed 9 bases, with 10 bases lying between them. CDR3 length: 10 amino acids. The CDR3 spells CASYSLKAFF. DNA of the CDR3: TGTGCCAGCTACTCTCTTAAAGCTTTCTTT.

This clonotype was seen repeatedly, ten times or more. The V and J genes are TRBV6-2 or TRBV6-3 and TRBJ2-5; the match to TRBD2 covers 7 bases. V lost 5 bases and J lost 6; bases outside the gene matches: 12. The CDR3 totals 15 residues. CDR1 MNHEY and CDR2 SVGEGT come from the germline V gene. This CDR3 reads CASSVDLTSPKTQYF. CDR3 DNA: TGTGCCAGCAGTGTTGACCTGACTAGCCCTAAGACCCAGTACTTC.

In this sample, this clonotype turned up many times. The genes are TRBV7-3 and TRBJ2-5; 9 bases fit TRBD2. Germline trimming cut 0 bases from V and 5 bases from J; bases unmatched to any gene: 10. Germline CDR1 and CDR2: SGHTA and FQGTGA. The CDR3 length is 17 residues. The chain's CDR3 is CASSLTGVAGDFETQYF. The CDR3 DNA reads as TGTGCCAGCAGCTTAACCGGGGTAGCGGGAGATTTTGAGACCCAGTACTTC. The variable domain in full, completed from reference TRBV7-3 and TRBJ2-5, reads GAGVSQTPSNKVTEKGKYVELRCDPISGHTALYWYRQSLGQGPEFLIYFQGTGAADDSGLPNDRFFAVRPEGSVSTLKIQRTERGDSAVYLCASSLTGVAGDFETQYFGPGTRLLVL.

This clonotype has only a few counts. The V and J genes are TRBV20-1 and TRBJ2-5, with D maybe TRBD1 (7 bases). Trimming pared 0 bases from V and 7 bases from J, leaving 24 bases between. The germline CDR1 and CDR2 sequences are DFQATT and SNEGSKA (reference sequence). The CDR3 has 17 amino acids. The CDR3 DNA reads TGCAGTGCTAGAGATGAGGAGGGGGCTTTTATTTGGGGGACCCAGTACTTC. Amino acid sequence: CSARDEEGAFIWGTQYF.

This rearrangement joins TRBV12-3 or TRBV12-4 to TRBJ1-2; the D gene is possibly TRBD1 (5 bases). This CDR3 has 17 residues. With 3 bases removed from V and 8 bases from J, the gap between germline ends came to 25 bases. The CDR3 DNA follows: TGTGCCAGCAGTTTTGAGTCCGGGTTGTGGGACCCACGAGGCTACACCTTC. It is translated as CASSFESGLWDPRGYTF.